This T cell receptor (beta chain) was identified during a study of T cell repertoires in cytomegalovirus infection (dated by TCRdb to the late 2010s). Regarding the complete study: The HLA type of each donor mattered for the analysis, because public TCR beta signatures pointed to carriage of CMV infection along with the matching HLA type. Here is what the overall study found, with its caveats: Cumulative frequency of public TCR beta family members discriminated carriers of CMV infection plus the relevant HLA type in this cohort and an independent 352-donor cohort. The ex vivo response was dominated by HLA-C-restricted CMV-specific TCR beta clonotypes, which also provided the single most frequent clonotype in two of eight donors.

The sequencer was an Illumina HiSeq 1500. TCRdb ran its own pipeline on the public reads, namely fastp trimming at Q25 and MiXCR clone calling, and kept in-frame beta chains. Rows matching on CDR3 protein sequence are summarized as one entry with the most common DNA and genes. In this sample the table shows more than 350,000 distinct CDR3 sequences, approximately 33% of which occur a single time. The top ten clonotypes cover roughly 15% of the sample. In the case of this clonotype: Its antigen target is currently unknown. Nothing much larger sits one base from this clone, and base qualities are not available.

V loses 5 bases of germline sequence and J loses 11 bases, and the interval between the two ends is 21 bases. The germline V gene encodes CDR1 SGHTA and CDR2 FQGNSA. The CDR3 starts with the cysteine, ends with the phenylalanine, and has 15 residues. Only the CDR3 portion is preserved as DNA: 45 bases, with reading frame beginning at the first base. Input material: PBMCs. The chain was built from TRBV7-2 and TRBJ1-4; the D gene is not confidently resolved. This receptor was obtained from a human donor in good health (CMV status not recorded). Some clones in this sample may be carry-over from other donors' samples. The DNA sequence reads TGTGCCAGCAGCCAACGCGGGCAATTCGGTGACAAACTGTTTTTT. Its protein product is CASSQRGQFGDKLFF.